Presented here are 26 T cell receptor beta chains from one specimen sequenced in a study of PD-1 and CTLA-4 blockade in melanoma. The table came from immunoSEQ multiplex PCR; TCRdb's copy has only in-frame clones and leaves some out. The table shows 15,000 to 20,000 clones, with around three quarters occurring only once. The source was CD8+ T cells from peripheral blood, collected from a patient given anti-PD-1 treatment. These receptors all come from a human donor with melanoma.

Written as DNA, the CDR3 is TGTGCCAGTAGTATCCTCCCGGGACAGGCCAAGGATGAAAAACTGTTTTTT. The encoded protein is CASSILPGQAKDEKLFF. This sequence joins TRBV19 and TRBJ1-4; 8 positions agree with TRBD1. The CDR3 loop spans 17 amino acids. CDR1 is LNHDA and CDR2 is SQIVND in the germline V gene (reference sequence). The V segment lost 3 bases and the J segment 6 bases; nucleotides outside the gene matches: 12. The whole variable domain, filled in from reference TRBV19 and TRBJ1-4, reads DGGITQSPKYLFRKEGQNVTLSCEQNLNHDAMYWYRQDPGQGLRLIYYSQIVNDFQKGDIAEGYSVSREKKESFPLTVTSAQKNPTAFYLCASSILPGQAKDEKLFFGSGTQLSVL.

This chain connects TRBV12-5 to TRBJ2-5, with D possibly being TRBD1 (6 bases). Trimming pared 3 bases from V and 1 base from J, leaving 18 bases between. The CDR3 is 17 amino acids. Per the germline V gene, CDR1 is LGHNT and CDR2 is FRNRAP. The CDR3 region has the DNA TGTGCTAGTGGTTTCTCACTCCGGCAGACAGGCCAAGAGACCCAGTACTTC. Translated, it gives CASGFSLRQTGQETQYF. Combining the CDR3 with reference TRBV12-5 and TRBJ2-5 gives the whole variable domain DARVTQTPRHKVTEMGQEVTMRCQPILGHNTVFWYRQTMMQGLELLAYFRNRAPLDDSGMPKDRFSAEMPDATLATLKIQPSEPRDSAVYFCASGFSLRQTGQETQYFGPGTRLLVL.

The rearrangement uses TRBV3-1 (or the pseudogene TRBV3-2) and TRBJ1-6, with D maybe TRBD1 (5 bases). Trimming stripped 0 bases from V and 8 bases from J, with 11 bases between. The CDR3 has 15 residues. Germline values: CDR1 LGHDT, CDR2 YNNKEL (reference sequence). This chain's CDR3 is CASSQDGGDHSPLHF. For the CDR3, the DNA is TGTGCCAGCAGCCAAGATGGGGGGGATCATTCACCCCTCCACTTT.

This clone has only a few counts. The germline gene is not matched at one end of the junction; a read error may be the cause. The rearrangement uses TRBV10-3 and TRBJ2-5; TRBD1 might be the D (5 bases). CDR1 and CDR2 (germline): ENHRY, SYGVKD. The length of the CDR3 is 12 residues. The CDR3 is CAISEGAEIQYF. CDR3 coding DNA: TGTGCCATCAGTGAGGGGGCGGAGATCCAGTACTTC.

V and J are TRBV2 and TRBJ2-7, with D hard to call. The V end was cut by 10 bases, the J end by 0 bases, with 13 bases between. CDR1 and CDR2 (germline): SNHLY, FYNNEI. The CDR3 contains 13 residues. CDR3 protein: CATISESSYEQYF. The CDR3, as DNA: TGTGCCACCATCAGCGAGAGCTCCTACGAGCAGTACTTC. The full variable domain, rest sourced from reference TRBV2 and TRBJ2-7, is EPEVTQTPSHQVTQMGQEVILRCVPISNHLYFYWYRQILGQKVEFLVSFYNNEISEKSEIFDDQFSVERPDGSNFTLKIRSTKLEDSAMYFCATISESSYEQYFGPGTRLTVT.

The rearrangement joins TRBV29-1 to TRBJ1-2, with D perhaps matching TRBD1 (6 bases). The CDR3 has 12 amino acids. The germline V gene encodes CDR1 SQVTM and CDR2 ANQGSEA. V was pared by 4 bases and J by 6 bases, with 12 bases between. As DNA, the CDR3 is TGCAGCGTTGTTGCAGGGGATAATGGCTACACCTTC. It encodes CSVVAGDNGYTF. Based on the CDR3 plus reference TRBV29-1 and TRBJ1-2, the full variable domain is SAVISQKPSRDICQRGTSLTIQCQVDSQVTMMFWYRQQPGQSLTLIATANQGSEATYESGFVIDKFPISRPNLTFSTLTVSNMSPEDSSIYLCSVVAGDNGYTFGSGTRLTVV.

V is TRBV7-8 and J is TRBJ2-3; the D is unclear. With 2 bases removed from V and 2 bases from J, the gap between germline ends came to 8 bases. The germline CDR1 and CDR2 sequences are SGHVS and FQNEAQ. This CDR3 contains 14 residues. The CDR3 DNA reads TGTGCCAGCAGCTTAAGCACCTTCACAGATACGCAGTATTTT. This sequence encodes CASSLSTFTDTQYF.

The chain has TRBV19 and TRBJ1-2; D perhaps matches TRBD1 (5 bases). The CDR3 length is 17 residues. Between the trimmed V and J ends, which lost 4 bases and 2 bases, there was a span of 20 bases. CDR1 and CDR2 (germline): LNHDA, SQIVND (reference sequence). The CDR3 region has the DNA TGTGCCAGTAGTACGTGGCCGGGGCAGGAGCACAACTATGGCTACACCTTC. It yields the protein CASSTWPGQEHNYGYTF.

The rearrangement links TRBV3-1 (or the pseudogene TRBV3-2) to TRBJ1-1; no definite D call. In germline, CDR1 is LGHDT, CDR2 YNNKEL (reference sequence). The length of the CDR3 is 18 residues. Trimming took off 0 bases at V and 0 bases at J, with 17 bases between the two ends. The CDR3 nucleotides are TGTGCCAGCAGCCAAGATAAATGGGCGGTAGGGTTGAACACTGAAGCTTTCTTT. It yields the protein CASSQDKWAVGLNTEAFF.

This clone was counted only a few times. The rearrangement joins TRBV3-1 (or the pseudogene TRBV3-2) to TRBJ2-7, with TRBD2 matching 9 bases. Trimming cost V 0 bases and J 2 bases; bases outside gene matches: 5. The CDR3 extends over 16 amino acids. Germline V gene data show CDR1 as LGHDT and CDR2 as YNNKEL (reference sequence). The CDR3 sequence: CASSQEKREATYEQYF. Here the CDR3 DNA reads TGTGCCAGCAGCCAAGAGAAGCGGGAGGCAACCTACGAGCAGTACTTC.

The genes are TRBV6-1 and TRBJ1-1; D is uncertain. V lost 2 bases and J 11 bases, leaving 21 bases between the germline ends. The CDR3 is made up of 15 amino acids. Germline-derived CDR1 and CDR2 are MNHNS and SASEGT. This CDR3 reads CASSETRRIPPWAFF. For the CDR3, the DNA is TGTGCCAGCAGTGAAACTCGGAGGATCCCTCCGTGGGCTTTCTTT.

This chain connects TRBV4-1 to TRBJ2-5; 9 bases map to TRBD1. This CDR3 is built from 17 residues. Germline V gene lookup returns CDR1 MGHRA and CDR2 YSYEKL. V shed 1 base, J shed 4 bases, and the junction held 10 bases outside the gene matches. The CDR3: CASSQVLTGTGRETQYF. The DNA of the CDR3 is TGCGCCAGCAGCCAAGTACTTACCGGGACAGGGAGAGAGACCCAGTACTTC.

The chain joins TRBV13 to TRBJ2-6; no clear D gene. This CDR3 is built from 15 residues. Trimming stripped 0 bases from V and 0 bases from J, with 3 bases between. CDR1 and CDR2 from the germline V gene are PRHDT and FYEKMQ (reference sequence). The DNA of the CDR3 is TGTGCCAGCAGCTTAGGGCTCTCTGGGGCCAACGTCCTGACTTTC. Encoded protein: CASSLGLSGANVLTF.

This chain joins TRBV7-9 and TRBJ2-7; D is unclear. V was trimmed by 1 base and J by 7 bases, leaving 8 bases between them. The CDR3 runs 12 residues. Per the germline V gene, CDR1 is SEHNR and CDR2 is FQNEAQ (reference sequence). DNA of the CDR3: TGTGCCAGCAGCTTAGGAGGCAGGGAGCAGTACTTC. It codes for CASSLGGREQYF. The full variable domain, its missing parts supplied by reference TRBV7-9 and TRBJ2-7, is DTGVSQNPRHKITKRGQNVTFRCDPISEHNRLYWYRQTLGQGPEFLTYFQNEAQLEKSRLLSDRFSAERPKGSFSTLEIQRTEQGDSAMYLCASSLGGREQYFGPGTRLTVT.

The chain uses TRBV9 and TRBJ2-3; the D is unclear. The CDR3 covers 13 residues. Germline V gives CDR1 SGDLS, CDR2 YYNGEE. V dropped 0 bases and J dropped 2 bases, with 4 bases sitting between them. CDR3 in amino acids: CASSVGTTDTQYF. DNA for the CDR3: TGTGCCAGCAGCGTAGGAACCACAGATACGCAGTATTTT.

V is TRBV12-5 and J is TRBJ1-2, with a weak D call TRBD1 (5 bases). Germline CDR1 and CDR2: LGHNT and FRNRAP. V was cut by 5 bases and J by 4 bases, with 17 bases left in between. The CDR3 has 15 residues. CDR3 nucleotides: TGTGCTAGTGGTACCGGAGGGGAATGGTTCTATGGCTACACCTTC. This gives the protein CASGTGGEWFYGYTF.

The table lists this clone with a few counts. The chain uses TRBV19 and TRBJ2-1, with no clear D. This CDR3 has 13 amino acids. V lost 2 bases and J lost 8, with 10 bases in between. CDR1 LNHDA and CDR2 SQIVND come from the germline V gene (reference sequence). In nucleotides, the CDR3 is TGTGCCAGTAGTATATTACAAAGCTATGAGCAGTTCTTC. This translates into CASSILQSYEQFF.

This chain links TRBV27 with TRBJ1-5; TRBD1 matches 9 bases. CDR1 is MNHEY, CDR2 SMNVEV, per germline (reference sequence). V lost 4 bases to trimming and J lost 9 bases; unmatched junction nucleotides: 4. This CDR3 contains 13 residues. CDR3 bases: TGTGCCAGCAGTTCAGGGACAGGGAGGCCCCAGCATTTT. It translates to CASSSGTGRPQHF.

This clone was found once. V is TRBV15 and J is TRBJ2-5; the D call may be TRBD1 or TRBD2 (5 bases each). Germline values: CDR1 LNHNV, CDR2 YYDKDF (reference sequence). The CDR3 is 14 amino acids. V lost 6 bases, J lost 4 bases, and 15 bases lay in between. The CDR3 nucleotides are TGTGCCACCAGGCCACGGGGACCGGGAGAGACCCAGTACTTC. Residues: CATRPRGPGETQYF.

This chain links TRBV7-8 with TRBJ2-7; the match to TRBD1 covers 9 bases. The V gene's germline CDR1 is SGHVS and CDR2 FQNEAQ. CDR3 size: 14 residues. The junction had 8 bases not matched to a gene; V was cut back by 5 bases and J by 6 bases. The CDR3 spells CASSKSGTGFEQYF. The CDR3 DNA follows: TGTGCCAGCAGCAAGTCCGGGACAGGGTTCGAGCAGTACTTC.

The chain has TRBV7-2 and TRBJ2-7; 12 bases map to TRBD2. With 2 bases clipped from V and 0 bases from J, the junction kept 8 bases outside the gene matches. Germline CDR1 and CDR2: SGHTA and FQGNSA. The CDR3 is 18 amino acids. Here the CDR3 reads CASSLTFGLAGSSYEQYF. CDR3 bases: TGTGCCAGCAGCTTAACTTTTGGACTAGCGGGGAGCTCCTACGAGCAGTACTTC.

A single count supports this clone. J is TRBJ2-5 and V is TRBV5-6; D is uncertain. The germline V gene has CDR1 SGHDT and CDR2 YYEEEE. This CDR3 contains 14 residues. The germline V and J ends were trimmed by 3 bases and 5 bases, with 14 bases remaining between them. The CDR3 sequence: CASSSPVGWETQYF. Written as DNA, the CDR3 is TGTGCCAGCAGCTCCCCCGTGGGATGGGAGACCCAGTACTTC.

This clone was detected only a few times. V and J are TRBV27 and TRBJ1-1, with a possible D match to TRBD1 (5 bases). This CDR3 is 13 amino acids long. The germline V and J ends were trimmed by 6 bases and 5 bases, with 13 bases remaining between them. The germline V gene has CDR1 MNHEY and CDR2 SMNVEV (reference sequence). The CDR3: CASSGTGITEAFF. CDR3 nucleotides: TGTGCCAGCAGCGGGACTGGAATTACTGAAGCTTTCTTT.

The chain links TRBV9 to TRBJ2-7; TRBD1 agrees at 9 bases. Germline values: CDR1 SGDLS, CDR2 YYNGEE. The CDR3 has 14 amino acids. The ends lost 3 bases at V and 5 bases at J; junction bases unmatched: 6. CDR3 residues: CASSDRDRVNEQYF. CDR3 in DNA: TGTGCCAGCAGCGACCGGGACAGGGTTAACGAGCAGTACTTC.

The chain employs TRBV6-5 and TRBJ2-7; the D gene is possibly TRBD1 (5 bases). Germline CDR1 reads MNHEY; CDR2 reads SVGAGI. Trimming took 6 bases from V and 0 from J, leaving 15 bases between them. The CDR3 contains 15 residues. The CDR3 coding sequence is TGTGCCAGCAGACAAGGGGTCGGTAGCTCCTACGAGCAGTACTTC. This encodes CASRQGVGSSYEQYF.

The chain carries TRBV28 and TRBJ2-1; unclear D gene. Trimming removed 7 bases from V and 8 bases from J, with 12 bases in between. The germline V gene has CDR1 MDHEN and CDR2 SYDVKM. There are 12 residues in the CDR3. For the CDR3, the DNA is TGTGCCAGCACGAGAGCTTCGGATGAGCAGTTCTTC. Translated: CASTRASDEQFF.